Listed here are 8 T cell receptor beta chains from one sample, sequenced in a study of Graves' ophthalmopathy and Graves' hyperthyroidism. Amplification from RNA transcripts yielded the TCR beta CDR3 regions. HTBI primers were used in a first-round RT-PCR, which preceded a second-round multiplex PCR. In TCRdb, the multiplex PCR reads were re-called with MiXCR into one record per CDR3 protein. This sample has 200,000 to 250,000 distinct CDR3 sequences; roughly 21% occur once, and the top ten carry more than 35%. Sequenced input: peripheral blood. These receptor sequences come from a woman between 50 and 59 years old with Graves' ophthalmopathy.

At least ten counts were recorded for this clonotype. V usage is TRBV28 and J usage is TRBJ2-6; 7 bases are a match to TRBD2. With 10 bases clipped from V and 2 bases from J, the junction kept 14 bases outside the gene matches. Germline assignment: CDR1 MDHEN and CDR2 SYDVKM. CDR3 size: 17 residues. The CDR3 here is CATREGGSIPGANVLTF. CDR3 bases: TGTGCCACCAGGGAGGGCGGGAGCATACCTGGGGCCAACGTCCTGACTTTC. Variable domain in full (rest from reference TRBV28 and TRBJ2-6): DVKVTQSSRYLVKRTGEKVFLECVQDMDHENMFWYRQDPGLGLRLIYFSYDVKMKEKGDIPEGYSVSREKKERFSLILESASTNQTSMYLCATREGGSIPGANVLTFGAGSRLTVL.

This clonotype was found many times. The genes are TRBV3-1 and TRBJ2-3; 14 nucleotides line up with TRBD2. The germline V gene encodes CDR1 LGHDT and CDR2 YNNKEL (reference sequence). The CDR3 contains 17 residues. With V trimmed by 2 bases and J by 8 bases, 9 bases remained unmatched. CDR3 sequence reads: CASSQYGTSGSFGTQYF. The CDR3 DNA reads TGTGCCAGCAGCCAATACGGGACTAGCGGGAGTTTCGGTACGCAGTATTTT.

The chain joins TRBV15 to TRBJ2-7; TRBD2 agrees at 13 bases. CDR3 length: 17 residues. The V gene's germline CDR1 is LNHNV and CDR2 YYDKDF (reference sequence). The J segment lost 1 base and the V segment lost 2 bases, leaving 5 bases of the junction unmatched. The CDR3 loop reads CATSRTPGLAGSYEQYF. The DNA for the CDR3 is TGTGCCACCAGCAGAACGCCGGGACTAGCGGGGTCCTACGAGCAGTACTTC.

The chain carries TRBV20-1 and TRBJ2-4; 7 positions agree with TRBD2. This CDR3 has 11 residues. Germline V lookup: CDR1 DFQATT, CDR2 SNEGSKA (reference sequence). The CDR3 sequence: CSGGGIDIQYF. The CDR3 bases are TGCTCGGGGGGTGGAATTGACATTCAGTACTTC.

This clonotype was seen repeatedly, ten times or more. The DNA is left out, because the CDR3 cannot be placed on it with certainty; the CDR3 is given as TCRdb lists it. This chain joins TRBV2 and TRBJ1-5. The CDR3 length is 14 residues, termini included. The germline V gene encodes CDR1 SNHLY and CDR2 FYNNEI. CDR3 amino acids: CASSSVAVGQPQHF.

The chain joins TRBV7-8 to TRBJ2-5, with a possible D match to TRBD2 (6 bases). CDR3 size: 17 residues. Trimming left V 5 bases short and J 2 bases short, with 21 bases between. Germline V lookup: CDR1 SGHVS, CDR2 FQNEAQ. The CDR3 reads CASSPPSPPGVQETQYF. In DNA, the CDR3 is TGTGCCAGCAGCCCCCCATCCCCCCCGGGAGTACAAGAGACCCAGTACTTC. The variable domain in full, completed from reference TRBV7-8 and TRBJ2-5, reads GAGVSQSPRYKVAKRGQDVALRCDPISGHVSLFWYQQALGQGPEFLTYFQNEAQLDKSGLPSDRFFAERPEGSVSTLKIQRTQQEDSAVYLCASSPPSPPGVQETQYFGPGTRLLVL.

This clonotype was found many times. The chain couples TRBV6-1 to TRBJ1-6, with D unresolved. Germline-derived CDR1 and CDR2 are MNHNS and SASEGT. This CDR3 is 12 amino acids long. V lost 6 bases and J 10 bases, leaving 10 bases between the germline ends. Written as DNA, the CDR3 is TGTGCCAGCAGCCCACCTAGCTCACCCCTCCACTTT. It encodes CASSPPSSPLHF.

Comment on this clonotype: The germline gene is not matched at one end of the junction; a read error may be the cause. The V and J genes are TRBV5-1 and TRBJ2-7, with unresolved D. Germline loops: CDR1 SGHRS, CDR2 YFSETQ. The CDR3 runs to 15 residues. The CDR3 loop reads CASSLAASRSYEQCF. DNA of the CDR3: TGCGCCAGCAGCTTGGCCGCCAGCCGATCCTACGAGCAGTGCTTC.